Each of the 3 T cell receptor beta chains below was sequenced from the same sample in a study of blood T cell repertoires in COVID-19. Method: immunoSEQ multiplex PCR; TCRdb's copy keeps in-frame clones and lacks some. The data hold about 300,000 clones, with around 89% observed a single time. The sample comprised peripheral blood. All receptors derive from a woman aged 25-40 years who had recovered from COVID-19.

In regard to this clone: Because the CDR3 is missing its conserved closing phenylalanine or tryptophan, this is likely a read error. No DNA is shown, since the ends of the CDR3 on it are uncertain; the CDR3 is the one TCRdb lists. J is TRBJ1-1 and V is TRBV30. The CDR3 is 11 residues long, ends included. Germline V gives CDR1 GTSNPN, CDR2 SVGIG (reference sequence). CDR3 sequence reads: CAWSRGGSATY.

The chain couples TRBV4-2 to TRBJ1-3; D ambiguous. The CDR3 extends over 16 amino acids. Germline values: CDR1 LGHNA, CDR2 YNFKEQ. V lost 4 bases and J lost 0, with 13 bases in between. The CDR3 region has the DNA TGTGCCAGCAGCCTTTCGATCCTTAGCTCTGGAAACACCATATATTTT. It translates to CASSLSILSSGNTIYF.

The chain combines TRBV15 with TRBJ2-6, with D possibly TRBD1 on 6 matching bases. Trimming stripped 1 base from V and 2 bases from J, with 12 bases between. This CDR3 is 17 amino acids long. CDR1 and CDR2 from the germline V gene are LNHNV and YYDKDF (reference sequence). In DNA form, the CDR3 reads TGTGCCACCAGCAGAGTCAGAGGGGGAACTGGGGCCAACGTCCTGACTTTC. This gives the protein CATSRVRGGTGANVLTF.